Reported below is one TCR beta chain. Antigen: not known. This CDR3 contains 17 residues. Germline V lookup: CDR1 SGDLS, CDR2 YYNGEE. Trimming removed 0 bases from V and 1 base from J, with 14 bases in between. This sample is part of a study of cytomegalovirus exposure and HLA in healthy donors. Study-level background: There were 117 million unique TCR beta sequences, drawn from approximately 180 million T cells, in an earlier analysis.

Overall study findings and caveats: Reportedly, HLA-A and HLA-B alleles of most subjects were accurately predicted from TCR beta. Later analysis found that TCR beta chains associated with HLA were more clonally expanded than other, equally common chains. TCR beta chain V- and J-gene trimming was linked, in a later analysis, to a missense variant in DCLRE1C.

The PCR employed 60 Vbeta primers together with 13 Jbeta primers. TCRdb keeps only in-frame clones here, not all; method: immunoSEQ multiplex PCR. The sample has 130,000 to 150,000 clones; roughly 76% are singletons. This sequence joins TRBV9 and TRBJ1-3; D unresolved. Material: PBMCs. This TCR was recovered from a man between 18 and 29 years old in good health and CMV-seronegative. The chain's CDR3 is CASSVDGSPRSGNTIYF. CDR3 sequence (DNA): TGTGCCAGCAGCGTAGACGGCAGCCCGAGGTCTGGAAACACCATATATTTT.